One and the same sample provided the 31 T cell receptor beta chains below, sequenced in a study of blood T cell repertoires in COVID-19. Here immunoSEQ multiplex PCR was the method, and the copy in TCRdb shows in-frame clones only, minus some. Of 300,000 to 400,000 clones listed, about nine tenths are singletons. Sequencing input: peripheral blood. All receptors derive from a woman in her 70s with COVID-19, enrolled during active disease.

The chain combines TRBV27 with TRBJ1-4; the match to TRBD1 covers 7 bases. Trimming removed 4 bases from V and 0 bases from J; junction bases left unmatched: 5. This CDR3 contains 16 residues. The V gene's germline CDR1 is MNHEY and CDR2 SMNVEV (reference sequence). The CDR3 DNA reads TGTGCCAGCAGTTATGGGACAGCTACAACTAATGAAAAACTGTTTTTT. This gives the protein CASSYGTATTNEKLFF.

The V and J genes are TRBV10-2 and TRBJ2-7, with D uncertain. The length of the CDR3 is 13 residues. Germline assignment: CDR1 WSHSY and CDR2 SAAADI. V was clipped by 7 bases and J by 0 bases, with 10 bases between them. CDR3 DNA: TGCGCCAGCAAACGAGGTACCTCCTACGAGCAGTACTTC. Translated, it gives CASKRGTSYEQYF.

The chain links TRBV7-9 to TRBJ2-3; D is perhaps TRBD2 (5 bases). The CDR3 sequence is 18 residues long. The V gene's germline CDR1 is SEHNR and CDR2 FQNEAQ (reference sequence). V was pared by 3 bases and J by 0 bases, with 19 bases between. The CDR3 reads CASSFLVFGKSSTDTQYF. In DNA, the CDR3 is TGTGCCAGCAGCTTCCTTGTATTCGGGAAATCTAGCACAGATACGCAGTATTTT.

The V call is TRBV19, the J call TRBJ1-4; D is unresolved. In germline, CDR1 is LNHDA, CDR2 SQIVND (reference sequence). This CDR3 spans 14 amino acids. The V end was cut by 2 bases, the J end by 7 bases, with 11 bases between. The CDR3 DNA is TGTGCCAGTAGTATAACTGGTAGGAGTGAAAAACTGTTTTTT. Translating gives CASSITGRSEKLFF.

The CDR3 region is CASSQEAVNTEAFF. CDR3 bases: TGCGCCAGCAGCCAAGAGGCGGTGAACACTGAAGCTTTCTTT. The V and J genes are TRBV4-1 and TRBJ1-1; D is unresolved. Trimming removed 0 bases at V and 0 bases at J, with 5 bases between. The CDR3 is 14 residues long. Germline V lookup: CDR1 MGHRA, CDR2 YSYEKL.

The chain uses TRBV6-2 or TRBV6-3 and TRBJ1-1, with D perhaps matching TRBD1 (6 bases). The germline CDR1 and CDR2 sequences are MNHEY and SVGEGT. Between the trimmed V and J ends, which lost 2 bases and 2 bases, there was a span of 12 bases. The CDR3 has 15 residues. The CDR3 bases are TGTGCCAGCAGTTACGAGGGACAACTTAACACTGAAGCTTTCTTT. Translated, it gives CASSYEGQLNTEAFF.

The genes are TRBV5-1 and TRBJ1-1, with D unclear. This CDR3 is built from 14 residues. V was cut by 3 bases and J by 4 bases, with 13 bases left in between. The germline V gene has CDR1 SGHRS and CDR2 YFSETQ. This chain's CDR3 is CASSSLEVGTEAFF. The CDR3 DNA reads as TGCGCCAGCAGCTCCCTCGAGGTGGGCACTGAAGCTTTCTTT.

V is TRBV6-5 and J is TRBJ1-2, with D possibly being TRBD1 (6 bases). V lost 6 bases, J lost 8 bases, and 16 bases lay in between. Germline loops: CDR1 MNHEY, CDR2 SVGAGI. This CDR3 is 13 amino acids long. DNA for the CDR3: TGTGCCAGCAGCGTACAGGGAAATGAGGGCTACACCTTC. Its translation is CASSVQGNEGYTF.

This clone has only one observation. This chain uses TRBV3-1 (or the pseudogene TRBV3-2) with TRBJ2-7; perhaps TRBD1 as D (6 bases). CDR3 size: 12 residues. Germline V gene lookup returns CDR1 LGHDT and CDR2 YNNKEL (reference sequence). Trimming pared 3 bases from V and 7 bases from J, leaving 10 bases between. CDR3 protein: CASSHLDREQYF. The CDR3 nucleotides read TGTGCCAGCAGCCACTTGGACAGAGAGCAGTACTTC.

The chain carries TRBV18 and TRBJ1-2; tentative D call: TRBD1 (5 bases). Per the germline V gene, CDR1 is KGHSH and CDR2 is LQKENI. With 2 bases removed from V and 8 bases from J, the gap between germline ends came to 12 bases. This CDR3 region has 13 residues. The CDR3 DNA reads TGTGCCAGCTCACCAGCCACAGGTTGGGGCTACACCTTC. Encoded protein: CASSPATGWGYTF.

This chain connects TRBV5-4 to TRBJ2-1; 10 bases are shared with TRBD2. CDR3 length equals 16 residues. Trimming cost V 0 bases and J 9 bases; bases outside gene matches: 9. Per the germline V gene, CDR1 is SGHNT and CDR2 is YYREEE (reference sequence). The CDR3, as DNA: TGTGCCAGCAGCTTGGATAGCGGGGGGCTAATTGGTGAGCAGTTCTTC. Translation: CASSLDSGGLIGEQFF.

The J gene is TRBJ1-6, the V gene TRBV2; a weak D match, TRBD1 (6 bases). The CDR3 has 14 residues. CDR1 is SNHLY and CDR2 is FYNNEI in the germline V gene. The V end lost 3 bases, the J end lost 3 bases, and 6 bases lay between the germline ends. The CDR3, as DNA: TGTGCCAGCAGTGAGGACAGCTATAATTCACCCCTCCACTTT. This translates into CASSEDSYNSPLHF. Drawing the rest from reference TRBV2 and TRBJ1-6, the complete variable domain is EPEVTQTPSHQVTQMGQEVILRCVPISNHLYFYWYRQILGQKVEFLVSFYNNEISEKSEIFDDQFSVERPDGSNFTLKIRSTKLEDSAMYFCASSEDSYNSPLHFGNGTRLTVT.

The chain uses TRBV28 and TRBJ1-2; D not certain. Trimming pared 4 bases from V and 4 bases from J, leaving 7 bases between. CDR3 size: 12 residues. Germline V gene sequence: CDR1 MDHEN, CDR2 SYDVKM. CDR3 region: CASSSRSYGYTF. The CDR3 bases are TGTGCCAGCAGTTCCCGGAGCTATGGCTACACCTTC.

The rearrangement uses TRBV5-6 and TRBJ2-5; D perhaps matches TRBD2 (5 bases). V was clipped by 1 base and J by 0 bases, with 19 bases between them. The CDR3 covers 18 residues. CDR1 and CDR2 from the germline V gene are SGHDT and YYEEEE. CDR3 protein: CASSLFFSDSLYQETQYF. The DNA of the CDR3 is TGTGCCAGCAGCTTGTTTTTTAGCGATTCCCTGTACCAAGAGACCCAGTACTTC.

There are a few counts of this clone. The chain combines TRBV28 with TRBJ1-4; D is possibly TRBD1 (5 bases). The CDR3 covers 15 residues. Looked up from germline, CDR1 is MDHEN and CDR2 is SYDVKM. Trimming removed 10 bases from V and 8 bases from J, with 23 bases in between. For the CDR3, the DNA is TGTGCCACCTCCCTAAATCCAGGGTCAGGGGAAAAACTGTTTTTT. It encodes CATSLNPGSGEKLFF.

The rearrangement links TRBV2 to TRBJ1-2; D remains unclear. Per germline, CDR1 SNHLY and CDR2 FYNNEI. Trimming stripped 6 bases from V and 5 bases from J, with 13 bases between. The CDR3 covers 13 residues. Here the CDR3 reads CASSYREAYGYTF. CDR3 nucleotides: TGTGCCAGCAGCTATAGGGAGGCATATGGCTACACCTTC.

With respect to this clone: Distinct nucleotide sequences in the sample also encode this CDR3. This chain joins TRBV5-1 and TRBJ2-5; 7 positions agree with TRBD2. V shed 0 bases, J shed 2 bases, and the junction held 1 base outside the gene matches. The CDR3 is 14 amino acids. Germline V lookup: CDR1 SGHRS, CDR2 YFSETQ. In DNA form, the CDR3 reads TGCGCCAGCAGCTTGGGGCGGGGGCAAGAGACCCAGTACTTC. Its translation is CASSLGRGQETQYF.

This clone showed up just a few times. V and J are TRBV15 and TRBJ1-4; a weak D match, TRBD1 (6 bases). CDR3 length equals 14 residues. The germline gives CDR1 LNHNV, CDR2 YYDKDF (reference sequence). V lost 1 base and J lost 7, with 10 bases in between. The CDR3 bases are TGTGCCACCAGCAGAGCGGCAGGGGTTGAAAAACTGTTTTTT. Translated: CATSRAAGVEKLFF.

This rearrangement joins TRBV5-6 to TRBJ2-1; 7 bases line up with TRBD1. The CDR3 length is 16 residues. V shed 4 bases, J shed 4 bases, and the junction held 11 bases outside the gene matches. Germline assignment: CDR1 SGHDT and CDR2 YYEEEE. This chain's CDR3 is CASSPEPAGGYNEQFF. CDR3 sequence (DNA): TGTGCCAGCAGCCCTGAGCCAGCAGGGGGATACAATGAGCAGTTCTTC.

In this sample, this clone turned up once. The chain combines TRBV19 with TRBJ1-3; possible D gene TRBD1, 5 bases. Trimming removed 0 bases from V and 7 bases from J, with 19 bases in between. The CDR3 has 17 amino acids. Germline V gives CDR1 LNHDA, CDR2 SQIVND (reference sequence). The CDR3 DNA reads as TGTGCCAGTAGTATAGATCTATCAGGGCCGCACCGGAACACCATATATTTT. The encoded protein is CASSIDLSGPHRNTIYF.

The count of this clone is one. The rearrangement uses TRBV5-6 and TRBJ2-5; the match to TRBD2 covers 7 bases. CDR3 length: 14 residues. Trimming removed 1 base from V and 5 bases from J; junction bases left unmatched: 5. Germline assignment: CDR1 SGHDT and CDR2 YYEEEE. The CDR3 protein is CASSLSGVGETQYF. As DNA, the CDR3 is TGTGCCAGCAGCTTGAGCGGGGTCGGGGAGACCCAGTACTTC.

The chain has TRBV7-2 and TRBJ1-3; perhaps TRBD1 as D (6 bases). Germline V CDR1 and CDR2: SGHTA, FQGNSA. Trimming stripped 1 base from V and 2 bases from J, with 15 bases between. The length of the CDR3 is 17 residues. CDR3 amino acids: CASSLGMGASTGNTIYF. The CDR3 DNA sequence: TGTGCCAGCAGCTTAGGGATGGGGGCGAGCACTGGAAACACCATATATTTT.

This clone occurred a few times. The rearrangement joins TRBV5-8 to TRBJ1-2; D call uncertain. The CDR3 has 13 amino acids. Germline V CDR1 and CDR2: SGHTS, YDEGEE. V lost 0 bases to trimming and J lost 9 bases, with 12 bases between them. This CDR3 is CASSLGRRDRYTF. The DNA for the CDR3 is TGTGCCAGCAGCTTGGGTCGGAGGGATCGCTACACCTTC.

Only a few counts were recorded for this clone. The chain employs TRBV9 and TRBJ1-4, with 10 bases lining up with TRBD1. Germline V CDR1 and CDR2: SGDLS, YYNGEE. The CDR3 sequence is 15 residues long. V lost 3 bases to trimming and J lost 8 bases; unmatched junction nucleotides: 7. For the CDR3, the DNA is TGTGCCAGCAGCGCCTCGACAGGGGGCGAGGAAAAACTGTTTTTT. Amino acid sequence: CASSASTGGEEKLFF.

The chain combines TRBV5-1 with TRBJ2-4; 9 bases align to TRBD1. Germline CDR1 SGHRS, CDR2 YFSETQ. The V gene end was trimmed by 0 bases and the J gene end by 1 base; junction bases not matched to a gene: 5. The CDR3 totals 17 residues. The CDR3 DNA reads TGCGCCAGCAGCTTGGACTCACAGGGGGCGGCCAAAAACATTCAGTACTTC. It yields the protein CASSLDSQGAAKNIQYF.

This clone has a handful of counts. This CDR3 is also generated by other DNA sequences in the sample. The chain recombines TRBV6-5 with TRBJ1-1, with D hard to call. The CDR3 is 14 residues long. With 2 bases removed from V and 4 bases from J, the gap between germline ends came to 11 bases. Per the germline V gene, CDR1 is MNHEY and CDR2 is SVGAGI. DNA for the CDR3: TGTGCCAGCAGTTACCCTGGAGGTGGCACTGAAGCTTTCTTT. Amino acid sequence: CASSYPGGGTEAFF.

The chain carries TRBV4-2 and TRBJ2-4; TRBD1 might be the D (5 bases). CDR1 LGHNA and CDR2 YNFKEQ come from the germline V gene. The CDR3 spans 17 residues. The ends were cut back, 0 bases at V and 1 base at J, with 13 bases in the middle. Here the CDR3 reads CASSQDPAGMAKNIQYF. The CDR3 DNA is TGTGCCAGCAGCCAAGATCCCGCAGGGATGGCCAAAAACATTCAGTACTTC.

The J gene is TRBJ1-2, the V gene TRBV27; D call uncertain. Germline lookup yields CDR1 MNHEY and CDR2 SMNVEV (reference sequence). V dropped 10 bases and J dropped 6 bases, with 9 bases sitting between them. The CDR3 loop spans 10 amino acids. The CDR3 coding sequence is TGTGCCACTGAGAGGGATGGCTACACCTTC. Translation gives CATERDGYTF.

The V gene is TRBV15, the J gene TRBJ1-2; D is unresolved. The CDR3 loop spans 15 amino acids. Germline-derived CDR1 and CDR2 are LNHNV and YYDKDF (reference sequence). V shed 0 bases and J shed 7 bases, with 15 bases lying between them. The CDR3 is CATSRDEGGVGGYTF. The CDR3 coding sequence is TGTGCCACCAGCAGAGATGAAGGCGGAGTGGGTGGCTACACCTTC.

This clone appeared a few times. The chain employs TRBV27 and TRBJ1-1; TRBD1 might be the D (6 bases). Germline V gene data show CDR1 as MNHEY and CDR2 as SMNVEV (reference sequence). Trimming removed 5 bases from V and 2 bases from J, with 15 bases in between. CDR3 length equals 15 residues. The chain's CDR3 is CASSRQTGLNTEAFF. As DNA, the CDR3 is TGTGCCAGCAGTAGGCAGACAGGCCTCAACACTGAAGCTTTCTTT.

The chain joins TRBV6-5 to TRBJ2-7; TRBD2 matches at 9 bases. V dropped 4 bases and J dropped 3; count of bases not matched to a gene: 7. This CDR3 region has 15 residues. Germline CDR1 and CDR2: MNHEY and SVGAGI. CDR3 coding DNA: TGTGCCAGCAGTTCCGTCTCTAGCGGGGTCTACGAGCAGTACTTC. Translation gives CASSSVSSGVYEQYF.